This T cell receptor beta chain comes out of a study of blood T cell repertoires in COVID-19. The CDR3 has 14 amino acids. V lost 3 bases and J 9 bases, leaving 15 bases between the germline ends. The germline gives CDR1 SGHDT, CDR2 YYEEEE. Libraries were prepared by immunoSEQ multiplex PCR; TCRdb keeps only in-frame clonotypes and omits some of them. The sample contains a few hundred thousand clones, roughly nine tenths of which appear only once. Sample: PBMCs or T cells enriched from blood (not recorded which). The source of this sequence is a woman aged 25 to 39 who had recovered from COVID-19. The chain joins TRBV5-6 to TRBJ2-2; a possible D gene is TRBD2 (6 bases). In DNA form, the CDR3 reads TGTGCCAGCAGCTCCGGGACTGACGGCCGGGAGCTGTTTTTT. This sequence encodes CASSSGTDGRELFF.